The 3 T cell receptor beta chains below come from one sample, sequenced in a study of molecular identifiers for immune sequencing clone quantification. One entry per CDR3 protein results from TCRdb running MiXCR on the PCR reads. The sample consists of 600,000 to 650,000 distinct CDR3 sequences, 20% of them appearing once. Sequences were obtained from naive CD8+ T cells from blood, with Jurkat cell RNA spiked in. Subset: FACS-sorted CD8+CD4-CCR7+CD45RA+ naive T cells. The receptors shown here come from a human donor in good health. Some libraries in this study had Jurkat cell RNA spiked in.

There are many counts of this clonotype. The gene calls are TRBV20-1 and TRBJ1-5, with unresolved D. This CDR3 region has 16 residues. CDR1 is DFQATT and CDR2 is SNEGSKA in the germline V gene (reference sequence). The V end was cut by 2 bases, the J end by 1 base, with 15 bases between. Here the CDR3 reads CSARRSGPGSNQPQHF. The CDR3 DNA sequence: TGCAGTGCTAGACGGTCAGGCCCTGGAAGCAATCAGCCCCAGCATTTT.

Points on this clonotype: A much bigger clone sits one base away, suggesting this may be a read error. This CDR3 fails to terminate in the conserved phenylalanine or tryptophan, so it likely reflects a read error. The chain has TRBV29-1 and TRBJ1-2; D perhaps matches TRBD1 (6 bases). The germline CDR1 and CDR2 sequences are SQVTM and ANQGSEA. The CDR3 loop spans 12 amino acids. V lost 7 bases to trimming and J lost 2 bases, with 11 bases between them. CDR3 region: CSDTQGNYGYTS. Written as DNA, the CDR3 is TGCAGCGATACACAGGGAAACTATGGCTACACCTCC.

This clonotype has a handful of counts. The chain is built from TRBV11-2 and TRBJ2-5; D is undetermined. This CDR3 has 17 residues. V was clipped by 4 bases and J by 2 bases, with 20 bases between them. Germline V gene lookup returns CDR1 SGHAT and CDR2 FQNNGV. CDR3 coding DNA: TGTGCCAGCAGCTCAGATCTCCCCGCGTACATTCAAGAGACCCAGTACTTC. It is translated as CASSSDLPAYIQETQYF.